Sequencing of this T cell receptor beta chain was carried out in a study of CD4+ T cells in melanoma. The study's findings and limits: In melanoma, neoantigen-specific CD4+ T cells reportedly differed in differentiation state. A reported correlation linked neoantigen-specific CD4+ T cells to CD8+, macrophage and B cell function.

Method: immunoSEQ multiplex PCR; TCRdb's copy keeps in-frame clones and lacks some. The sample lists more than 110,000 clones, roughly 91% occurring once. With respect to this clone: Its antigen is still unknown.

The CDR3 has 14 residues. The V end was cut by 6 bases, the J end by 2 bases, with 14 bases between. CDR1 and CDR2 from the germline V gene are SGHAT and FQNNGV. This TCR was recovered from a human donor with melanoma. The rearrangement joins TRBV11-2 to TRBJ2-7; D is perhaps TRBD2 (5 bases). CDR3 in DNA: TGTGCCAGCAGGCCGGCGAGGGCCCCCTACGAGCAGTACTTC. Translation: CASRPARAPYEQYF.